This TCR beta chain was recovered during a study of regulatory T cells in long-lasting Graves disease (dated by TCRdb to the early 2020s). Background on the whole study: Persistent Graves' disease meant more than 5 years of antithyroid drug treatment with TSH receptor autoantibodies that stayed positive. Peripheral blood TCR sequencing and RNA sequencing compared persistent Graves' disease patients with newly diagnosed Graves' disease patients. Antithyroid drugs had been taken for ten to twelve years on average by persistent Graves' disease patients in the clinical cohort. A total of approximately 35 samples underwent TCR sequencing: some 13 from persistent and roughly 20 from newly diagnosed Graves' disease patients. The study took place in China and was registered as a clinical trial. Findings and caveats that apply to the study as a whole: The authors acknowledged the small sample size as a limitation that may reduce accuracy. Patients with persistent disease shared more public clonotypes (about 2,500) than newly diagnosed patients did (approximately 990). Only peripheral blood was studied, because thyroid tissue, the primary lesion, was inaccessible. Only the TCR beta chain was sequenced and analyzed. Preferential use of TRBV28, TRBJ1-2 and TRBJ2-5 was observed in persistent disease, whereas TRBV20-1 and TRBJ2-1 were favored in newly diagnosed disease. Persistent Graves' disease patients showed lower TCR Shannon entropy and fewer highly expanded clones than newly diagnosed patients, suggesting clonal expansion.

The library was made by multiplex PCR. Sequenced using an Illumina HiSeq 4000. iRepertoire HTBI primers and Arm-PCR amplification of CDR3 regions were used to construct TCR beta libraries. Gel purification was performed on PCR products prior to sequencing. Per the source publication's procedure: Across samples, approximately 68 TRBV and approximately 15 TRBJ segments were identified and used for gene usage analysis of CDR3 amino acid clonotypes. Filtered high-quality paired reads were merged into contigs using COPE and FqMerger. BLAST was used to align contigs to IMGT TRBV, TRBD and TRBJ reference genes, with CDR3 defined following IMGT. Clonotypes above 0.1% frequency were classified as highly expanded clones. Shannon entropy served as the measure of repertoire diversity, while the Gini coefficient captured V-J evenness. Public clonotypes were defined as clonotypes shared by more than one individual. Starting from the raw public reads, TCRdb applied fastp trimming at Q25, assembled clones with MiXCR and retained in-frame beta chains. Every entry covers one CDR3 protein and lists the most common genes and DNA from its rows. In this record, the V and J calls reflect TCRdb's handling and not the investigators' own analysis. Here the sample has 450,000 or so distinct CDR3 sequences; 20% occur a single time. The ten largest clones add up to 7.8% of the sample.

The CDR3, from cysteine to phenylalanine, totals 16 residues. Only CDR3 DNA remains: 48 bases, in frame from the first base. From the germline V gene, CDR1 is SNHLY and CDR2 is FYNNEI. V is pruned by 4 bases and J by 3 bases, leaving 11 bases of the junction without a gene match. The sample's time point label, in plain terms: persistent/refractory GD, antithyroid drugs over 5 years with positive TRAb. For both TCR sequencing and RNA sequencing, RNA was extracted from PBMCs in TRIzol. Graves' disease was diagnosed according to American Thyroid Association guidelines. Patients for the study were recruited at an endocrinology department in Xi'an, China. Each patient gave 8.5 to 9.5 milliliters of peripheral blood, collected in an EDTA anticoagulant tube. Ficoll Paque Plus density gradient separation was used to isolate PBMCs, and no further T cell sorting was done. RNA quality was checked with an Agilent 2100 Bioanalyzer and agarose gel, and concentration with a NanoDrop 2000.

This clonotype was seen at least ten times. There is no known antigen for this receptor. Within one base of it there is no much larger clone, and no base qualities were kept. Recombination connected TRBV2 to TRBJ2-7, with 8 bases aligning to TRBD1. The starting material was peripheral blood mononuclear cells (PBMCs), obtained when the disease was refractory, from a patient treated with antithyroid drugs. The clonotype comes from a female donor with Graves disease. CDR3 protein: CASSAPDRGAGYEQYF. The nucleotide sequence is given as TGTGCCAGCAGTGCACCTGACAGGGGAGCTGGCTACGAGCAGTACTTC.